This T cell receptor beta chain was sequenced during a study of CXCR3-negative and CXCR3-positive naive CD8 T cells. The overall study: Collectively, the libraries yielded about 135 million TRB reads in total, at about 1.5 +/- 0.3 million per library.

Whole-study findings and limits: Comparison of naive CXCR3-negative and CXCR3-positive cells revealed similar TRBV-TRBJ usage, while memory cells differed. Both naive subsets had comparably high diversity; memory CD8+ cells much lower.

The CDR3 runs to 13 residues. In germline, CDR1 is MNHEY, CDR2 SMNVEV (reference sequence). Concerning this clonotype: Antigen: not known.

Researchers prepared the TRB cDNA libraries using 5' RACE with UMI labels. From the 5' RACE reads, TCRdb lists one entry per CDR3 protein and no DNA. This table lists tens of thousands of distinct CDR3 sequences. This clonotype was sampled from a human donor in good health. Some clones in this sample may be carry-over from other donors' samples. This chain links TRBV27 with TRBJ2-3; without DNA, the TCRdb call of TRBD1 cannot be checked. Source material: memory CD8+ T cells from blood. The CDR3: CASSLPLTDTQYF.